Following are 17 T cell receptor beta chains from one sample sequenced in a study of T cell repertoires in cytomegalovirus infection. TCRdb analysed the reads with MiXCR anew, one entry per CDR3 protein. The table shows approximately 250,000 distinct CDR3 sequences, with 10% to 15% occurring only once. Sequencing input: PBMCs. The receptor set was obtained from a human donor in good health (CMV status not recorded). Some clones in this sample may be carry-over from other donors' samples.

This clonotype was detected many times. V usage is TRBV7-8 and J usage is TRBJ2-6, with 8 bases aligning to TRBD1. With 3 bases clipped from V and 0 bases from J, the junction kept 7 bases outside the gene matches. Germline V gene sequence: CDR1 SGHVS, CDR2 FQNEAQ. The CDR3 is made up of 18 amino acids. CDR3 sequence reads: CASSFQGARSSGANVLTF. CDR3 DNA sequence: TGTGCCAGCAGCTTCCAGGGGGCAAGGAGCTCTGGGGCCAACGTCCTGACTTTC.

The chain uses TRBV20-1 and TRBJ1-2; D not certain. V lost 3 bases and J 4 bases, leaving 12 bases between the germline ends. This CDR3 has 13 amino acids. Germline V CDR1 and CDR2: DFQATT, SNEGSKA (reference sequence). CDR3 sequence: CSASNSNSYGYTF. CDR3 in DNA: TGCAGTGCTAGTAACAGCAATTCCTATGGCTACACCTTC.

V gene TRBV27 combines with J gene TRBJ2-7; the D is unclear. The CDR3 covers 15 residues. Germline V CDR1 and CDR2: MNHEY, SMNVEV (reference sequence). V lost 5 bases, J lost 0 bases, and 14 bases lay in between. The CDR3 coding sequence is TGTGCCAGCAGTGGCAGGTCGACGCCCTCCTACGAGCAGTACTTC. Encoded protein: CASSGRSTPSYEQYF.

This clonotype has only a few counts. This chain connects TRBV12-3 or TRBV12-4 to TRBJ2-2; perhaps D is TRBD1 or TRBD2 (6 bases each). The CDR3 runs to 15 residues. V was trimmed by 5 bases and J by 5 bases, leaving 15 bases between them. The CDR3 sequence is CASSLQGGGTGELFF. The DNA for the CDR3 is TGTGCCAGCAGTCTACAGGGAGGAGGAACCGGGGAGCTGTTTTTT.

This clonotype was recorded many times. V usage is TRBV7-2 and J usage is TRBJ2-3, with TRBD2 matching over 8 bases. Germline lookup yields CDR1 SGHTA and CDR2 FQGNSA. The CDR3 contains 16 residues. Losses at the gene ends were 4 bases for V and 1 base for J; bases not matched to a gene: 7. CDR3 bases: TGTGCCAGCAGCTCCCGGGGGGGGGGGGGCACAGATACGCAGTATTTT. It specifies CASSSRGGGGTDTQYF. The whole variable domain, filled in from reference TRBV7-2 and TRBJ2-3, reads GAGVSQSPSNKVTEKGKDVELRCDPISGHTALYWYRQSLGQGLEFLIYFQGNSAPDKSGLPSDRFSAERTGGSVSTLTIQRTQQEDSAVYLCASSSRGGGGTDTQYFGPGTRLTVL.

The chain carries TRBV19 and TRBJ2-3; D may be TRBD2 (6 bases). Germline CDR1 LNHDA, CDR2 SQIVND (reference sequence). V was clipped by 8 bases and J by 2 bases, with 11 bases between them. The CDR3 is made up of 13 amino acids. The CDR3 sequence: CASGLQPTDTQYF. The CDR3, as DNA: TGTGCCAGTGGACTACAACCCACAGATACGCAGTATTTT. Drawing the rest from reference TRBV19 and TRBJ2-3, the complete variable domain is DGGITQSPKYLFRKEGQNVTLSCEQNLNHDAMYWYRQDPGQGLRLIYYSQIVNDFQKGDIAEGYSVSREKKESFPLTVTSAQKNPTAFYLCASGLQPTDTQYFGPGTRLTVL.

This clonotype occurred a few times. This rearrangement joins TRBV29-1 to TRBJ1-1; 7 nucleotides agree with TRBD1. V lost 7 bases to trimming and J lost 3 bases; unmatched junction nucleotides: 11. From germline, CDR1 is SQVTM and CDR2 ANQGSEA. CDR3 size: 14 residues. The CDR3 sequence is CSGVPGQAYTEAFF. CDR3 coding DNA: TGCAGCGGAGTACCTGGACAGGCCTACACTGAAGCTTTCTTT.

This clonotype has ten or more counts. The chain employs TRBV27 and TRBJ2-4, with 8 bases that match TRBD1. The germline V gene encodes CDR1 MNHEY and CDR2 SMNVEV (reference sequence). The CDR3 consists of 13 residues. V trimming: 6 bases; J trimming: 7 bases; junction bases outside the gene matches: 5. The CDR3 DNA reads TGTGCCAGCAGCCGACAGGGGATCAACATTCAGTACTTC. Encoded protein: CASSRQGINIQYF.

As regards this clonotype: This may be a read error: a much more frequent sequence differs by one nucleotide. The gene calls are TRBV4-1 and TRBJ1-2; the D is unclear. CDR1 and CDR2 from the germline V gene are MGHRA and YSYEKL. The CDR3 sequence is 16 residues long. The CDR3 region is CASSRTRELLDYGHTF. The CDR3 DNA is TGCGCCAGCAGCCGAACCCGAGAACTACTGGACTATGGCCACACCTTC.

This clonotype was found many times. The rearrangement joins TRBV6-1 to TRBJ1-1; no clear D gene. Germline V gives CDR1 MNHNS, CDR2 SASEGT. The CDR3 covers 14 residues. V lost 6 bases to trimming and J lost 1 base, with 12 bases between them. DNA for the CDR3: TGTGCCAGCAGAGGAGTAGGAGGGAACACTGAAGCTTTCTTT. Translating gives CASRGVGGNTEAFF.

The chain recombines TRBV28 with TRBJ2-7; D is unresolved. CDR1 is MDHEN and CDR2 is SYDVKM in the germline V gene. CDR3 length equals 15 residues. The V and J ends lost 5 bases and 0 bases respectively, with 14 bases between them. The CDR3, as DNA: TGTGCCAGCAGTCAATCCGCCGCTCCCTCCTACGAGCAGTACTTC. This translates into CASSQSAAPSYEQYF.

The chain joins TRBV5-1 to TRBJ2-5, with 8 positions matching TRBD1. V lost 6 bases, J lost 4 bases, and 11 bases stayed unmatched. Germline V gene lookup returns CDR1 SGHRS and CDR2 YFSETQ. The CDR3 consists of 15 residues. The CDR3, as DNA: TGCGCCAGCACTCCGACAGGGGCGCTCCGAGAGACCCAGTACTTC. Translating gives CASTPTGALRETQYF. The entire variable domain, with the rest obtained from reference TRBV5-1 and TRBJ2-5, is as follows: KAGVTQTPRYLIKTRGQQVTLSCSPISGHRSVSWYQQTPGQGLQFLFEYFSETQRNKGNFPGRFSGRQFSNSRSEMNVSTLELGDSALYLCASTPTGALRETQYFGPGTRLLVL.

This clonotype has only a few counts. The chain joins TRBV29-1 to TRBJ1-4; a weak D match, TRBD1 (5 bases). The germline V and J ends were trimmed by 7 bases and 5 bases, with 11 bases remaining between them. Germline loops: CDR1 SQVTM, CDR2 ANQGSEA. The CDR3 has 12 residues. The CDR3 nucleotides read TGCAGCGCCTCGGGGGGAAATGAAAAACTGTTTTTT. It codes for CSASGGNEKLFF.

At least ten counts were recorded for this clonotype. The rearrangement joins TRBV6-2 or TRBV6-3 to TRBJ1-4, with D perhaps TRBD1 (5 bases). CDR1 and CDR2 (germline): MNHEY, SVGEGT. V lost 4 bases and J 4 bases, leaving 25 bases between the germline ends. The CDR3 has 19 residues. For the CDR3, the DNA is TGTGCCAGCAGTTCGGACTCGGGACCGCCAACAACAAGTAATGAAAAACTGTTTTTT. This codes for CASSSDSGPPTTSNEKLFF.

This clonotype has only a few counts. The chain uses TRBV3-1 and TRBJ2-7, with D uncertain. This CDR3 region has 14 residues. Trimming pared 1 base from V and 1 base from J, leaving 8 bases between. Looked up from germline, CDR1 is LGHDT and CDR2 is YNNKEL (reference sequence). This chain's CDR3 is CASSQVSQSYEQYF. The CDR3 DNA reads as TGTGCCAGCAGCCAAGTTTCACAATCCTACGAGCAGTACTTC.

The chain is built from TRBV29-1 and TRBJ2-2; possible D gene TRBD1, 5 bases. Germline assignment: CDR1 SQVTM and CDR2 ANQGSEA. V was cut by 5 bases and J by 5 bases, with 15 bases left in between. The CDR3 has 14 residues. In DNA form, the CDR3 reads TGCAGCGTTCAGACAGACCCTAGAACCGGGGAGCTGTTTTTT. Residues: CSVQTDPRTGELFF.

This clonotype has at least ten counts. The CDR3: CASSFSPNTEAFF. CDR3 DNA sequence: TGTGCCAGCAGCTTCAGTCCGAACACTGAAGCTTTCTTT. The rearrangement links TRBV7-3 to TRBJ1-1; D unresolved. CDR3 size: 13 residues. Trimming pared 3 bases from V and 1 base from J, leaving 6 bases between. CDR1 is SGHTA, CDR2 FQGTGA, per germline. Looking up the rest from reference TRBV7-3 and TRBJ1-1 gives the full variable domain: GAGVSQTPSNKVTEKGKYVELRCDPISGHTALYWYRQSLGQGPEFLIYFQGTGAADDSGLPNDRFFAVRPEGSVSTLKIQRTERGDSAVYLCASSFSPNTEAFFGQGTRLTVV.